The rows below give T cell receptor beta chains drawn from one sample of a study of shared clonotypes between healthy human individuals. Repertoires were generated with immunoSEQ multiplex PCR, while TCRdb's copy carries only in-frame clones and drops some. Of about 460,000 clones listed, roughly three quarters were seen once; the top ten hold about 11%. Sequenced material: PBMCs. Every receptor here comes from a middle-aged woman in good health. Some clones in this sample may be carry-over from other donors' samples. Both conserved end residues are part of each CDR3. The order of the fields is CDR3 DNA, CDR3 protein, clone size, V gene, D gene, J gene. A D gene is named only where the DNA matches it firmly. Expanded clones get a size class; other rows say once, few or many, or leave the size out.

CDR3 DNA: TGTGCCACCTCCCCCCCGGGTAACTATGGCTACACCTTC
CDR3 protein: CATSPPGNYGYTF
clone size: many
V gene: TRBV6-5
D gene: .
J gene: TRBJ1-2

CDR3 DNA: TGTGCCAGTGTAGAGAGCGCTCTCGGAGAGACCCAGTACTTC
CDR3 protein: CASVESALGETQYF
clone size: .
V gene: TRBV6-1
D gene: .
J gene: TRBJ2-5

CDR3 DNA: TGTGCCAGCAGCGCGTGGTCCGTTCGGGAAAAACTGTTTTTT
CDR3 protein: CASSAWSVREKLFF
clone size: few
V gene: TRBV5-6
D gene: .
J gene: TRBJ1-4

CDR3 DNA: TGTGCCAGCAGTTTATGGGCGGACGCGAACACCGGGGAGCTGTTTTTT
CDR3 protein: CASSLWADANTGELFF
clone size: .
V gene: TRBV28
D gene: .
J gene: TRBJ2-2

CDR3 DNA: TGTGCCAGTAGCGGTCTTGGAGCAGATGAGCAGTTCTTC
CDR3 protein: CASSGLGADEQFF
clone size: many
V gene: TRBV19
D gene: .
J gene: TRBJ2-1

CDR3 DNA: TGCGCCGTCCGGGACCCACGGGGGGAGCAGTTCTTC
CDR3 protein: CAVRDPRGEQFF
clone size: .
V gene: TRBV10-1
D gene: .
J gene: TRBJ2-1

CDR3 DNA: TGTGCCAGCAGCCCCCCCCTGCCCGACACCAGGACCGGGGAGCTGTTTTTT
CDR3 protein: CASSPPLPDTRTGELFF
clone size: once
V gene: TRBV21-1
D gene: .
J gene: TRBJ2-2

CDR3 DNA: TGTGCCAGCAGCTTAACGCCCCAGAACACTGAAGCTTTCTTT
CDR3 protein: CASSLTPQNTEAFF
clone size: few
V gene: TRBV7-3
D gene: .
J gene: TRBJ1-1

CDR3 DNA: TGTGCCAGCAGCCAGGAGACAGCGACCTCCTACGAGCAGTACTTC
CDR3 protein: CASSQETATSYEQYF
clone size: .
V gene: TRBV4-2
D gene: .
J gene: TRBJ2-7

CDR3 DNA: TGTGCCAGCAGACTTGGGGAGCTGTTTTTT
CDR3 protein: CASRLGELFF
clone size: .
V gene: TRBV28
D gene: .
J gene: TRBJ2-2

CDR3 DNA: TGTGCCTGGGACTCTGGGACATCCGGAGGTACTGAAGCTTTCTTT
CDR3 protein: CAWDSGTSGGTEAFF
clone size: once
V gene: TRBV30
D gene: .
J gene: TRBJ1-1

CDR3 DNA: TGTGCCAGCAGCCTTGGACTAGCAGGCGAGCAGTACTTC
CDR3 protein: CASSLGLAGEQYF
clone size: .
V gene: TRBV14
D gene: TRBD2
J gene: TRBJ2-7

CDR3 DNA: TGTGCCAGCAGCGTAGCTAACACAGGGTGGGGCTACACCTTC
CDR3 protein: CASSVANTGWGYTF
clone size: .
V gene: TRBV9
D gene: .
J gene: TRBJ1-2

CDR3 DNA: TGTGCCAGCAGCTTAGGGTTTGGGGGCGCTTTTCCCGGGGCCAACGTCCTGACTTTC
CDR3 protein: CASSLGFGGAFPGANVLTF
clone size: .
V gene: TRBV7-9
D gene: .
J gene: TRBJ2-6

CDR3 DNA: TGTGCCAGCAGCGCTAGACAGGTTCGCTCTGGAAACACCATATATTTT
CDR3 protein: CASSARQVRSGNTIYF
clone size: .
V gene: TRBV14
D gene: .
J gene: TRBJ1-3

CDR3 DNA: TGCAGCGTTACAATCGGGACTTTCTACAATGAGCAGTTCTTC
CDR3 protein: CSVTIGTFYNEQFF
clone size: .
V gene: TRBV29-1
D gene: .
J gene: TRBJ2-1

CDR3 DNA: TGTGCCAGCAGTACCCCAACGGGAACCACAGATACGCAGTATTTT
CDR3 protein: CASSTPTGTTDTQYF
clone size: .
V gene: TRBV6-6
D gene: .
J gene: TRBJ2-3

CDR3 DNA: TGTGCCTGGACTAACGGACAGGGGAACACCGGGGAGCTGTTTTTT
CDR3 protein: CAWTNGQGNTGELFF
clone size: .
V gene: TRBV30
D gene: TRBD1
J gene: TRBJ2-2

CDR3 DNA: TGTGCCAGCAGCCTGCACGAGAACACTGAAGCTTTCTTT
CDR3 protein: CASSLHENTEAFF
clone size: .
V gene: TRBV7-9
D gene: .
J gene: TRBJ1-1

CDR3 DNA: TGTGCCAGCAGTTTATTTGGTAGGACCCAGCATTTT
CDR3 protein: CASSLFGRTQHF
clone size: .
V gene: TRBV28
D gene: .
J gene: TRBJ1-5

CDR3 DNA: TGTGCCAGCAGCCAAGTAACAGGGGATCAGCCCCAGCATTTT
CDR3 protein: CASSQVTGDQPQHF
clone size: many
V gene: TRBV4-2
D gene: TRBD1
J gene: TRBJ1-5

CDR3 DNA: TGTGCCAGCAGTTTCAGGAGGAGCTTTCAAGAGACCCAGTACTTC
CDR3 protein: CASSFRRSFQETQYF
clone size: .
V gene: TRBV28
D gene: .
J gene: TRBJ2-5

CDR3 DNA: TGCAGCGTTGTCCGGTGGGGGAACACTGAAGCTTTCTTT
CDR3 protein: CSVVRWGNTEAFF
clone size: .
V gene: TRBV29-1
D gene: .
J gene: TRBJ1-1

CDR3 DNA: TGCGCCAGCAGCCAAACGACGGGGAGGGCGGCGGGAGCAGGCAATGAGCAGTTCTTC
CDR3 protein: CASSQTTGRAAGAGNEQFF
clone size: .
V gene: TRBV4-1
D gene: TRBD2
J gene: TRBJ2-1

CDR3 DNA: TGTGCCAGCTCGTCGTCGGAATCTGGGGCCAACGTCCTGACTTTC
CDR3 protein: CASSSSESGANVLTF
clone size: .
V gene: TRBV18
D gene: .
J gene: TRBJ2-6

CDR3 DNA: TGTGCCAGCCCAGGGACAGTTAATGAAAAACTGTTTTTT
CDR3 protein: CASPGTVNEKLFF
clone size: .
V gene: TRBV30
D gene: TRBD1
J gene: TRBJ1-4

CDR3 DNA: TGTGCCAGCAGACGGATCAGCGTTGGCTATGGCTACACCTTC
CDR3 protein: CASRRISVGYGYTF
clone size: .
V gene: TRBV5-6
D gene: .
J gene: TRBJ1-2

CDR3 DNA: TGTGCCAGCAGTGACTCGTCTAGCGCAGATACGCAGTATTTT
CDR3 protein: CASSDSSSADTQYF
clone size: .
V gene: TRBV6-4
D gene: .
J gene: TRBJ2-3

CDR3 DNA: TGCGCCAGCAGCCAAGAGGTGACAGGGGACACTGAAGCTTTCTTT
CDR3 protein: CASSQEVTGDTEAFF
clone size: many
V gene: TRBV4-1
D gene: TRBD1
J gene: TRBJ1-1

CDR3 DNA: TGTGCCTGGAGTGTTGAGGCGCACTATGGCTACACCTTC
CDR3 protein: CAWSVEAHYGYTF
clone size: .
V gene: TRBV30
D gene: .
J gene: TRBJ1-2

CDR3 DNA: TGTGCCACCAGCGCCCAGGGGGCAGCCTCCCGGAGGCCCCAGCATTTT
CDR3 protein: CATSAQGAASRRPQHF
clone size: many
V gene: TRBV15
D gene: TRBD1
J gene: TRBJ1-5

CDR3 DNA: TGTGCCAGCAGTTTACTCGGGTTGGGTAGCGGGAGCTACAATGAGCAGTTCTTC
CDR3 protein: CASSLLGLGSGSYNEQFF
clone size: .
V gene: TRBV28
D gene: TRBD2
J gene: TRBJ2-1

CDR3 DNA: TGTGCCTGGTGCCCCAGGGGGGGGAGGGGCACTGAAGCTTTCTTT
CDR3 protein: CAWCPRGGRGTEAFF
clone size: .
V gene: TRBV30
D gene: TRBD1
J gene: TRBJ1-1